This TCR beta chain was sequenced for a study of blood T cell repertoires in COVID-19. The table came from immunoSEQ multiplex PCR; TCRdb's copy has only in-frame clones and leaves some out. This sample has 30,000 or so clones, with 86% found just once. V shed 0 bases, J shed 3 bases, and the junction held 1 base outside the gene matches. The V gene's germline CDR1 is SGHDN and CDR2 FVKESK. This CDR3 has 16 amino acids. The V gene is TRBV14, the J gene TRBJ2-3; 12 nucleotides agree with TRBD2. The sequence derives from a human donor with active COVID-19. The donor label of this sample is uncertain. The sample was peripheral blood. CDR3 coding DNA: TGTGCCAGCAGCCAAGATCTAGCGGGGGGGACAGATACGCAGTATTTT. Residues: CASSQDLAGGTDTQYF.